This TCR beta chain originates from a study of blood T cells in healthy people across ages. Study results and limitations: Age advanced and TCR beta diversity per million T cells fell, roughly linearly. More naive CD4+ cells and higher diversity were found in long-lived than in aged donors. No one knew whether donors had CMV, which possibly confounded expanded clonotype changes.

Alongside a J-beta primer mix, a sample-barcoded 5' primer served in a second PCR lasting roughly 7 to 11 cycles. Each cDNA molecule, via a template-switch adaptor with 12 random nucleotides, was tagged. TCRdb reanalysed the 5' RACE reads using MiXCR and keeps one entry per CDR3 protein. This table holds around 870,000 distinct CDR3 sequences, 29% found once. The ends were cut back, 4 bases at V and 1 base at J, with 10 bases in the middle. The germline CDR1 and CDR2 sequences are SGHTA and FQGNSA. The CDR3 length is 14 residues. This clonotype was recorded at least ten times. The antigen remains undetermined.

Sequencing used blood. The sequence came from a woman of 80 years or more in good health. This sequence joins TRBV7-2 and TRBJ2-5; D unclear. The CDR3 region has the DNA TGTGCCAGCAGCTCCTACATGGTCCAAGAGACCCAGTACTTC. It encodes CASSSYMVQETQYF.